This T cell receptor beta chain is drawn from a study of cytomegalovirus exposure and HLA in healthy donors. Clones were read by immunoSEQ multiplex PCR, and TCRdb kept only the in-frame ones, dropping some. The sample yields roughly 190,000 clones, about 89% seen once. Sequenced material: PBMCs. The TCR comes from a young man in good health and CMV-seropositive.

CDR3 sequence (DNA): TGCACCAGCAGCCGCACAAGCGGGAGGGCCTACGAGCAGTACTTC. This gives the protein CTSSRTSGRAYEQYF. The chain uses TRBV1 and TRBJ2-7; TRBD2, the table's D call, lacks a check against the DNA. TRBV1 is reported as a pseudogene. The CDR3 contains 15 residues.